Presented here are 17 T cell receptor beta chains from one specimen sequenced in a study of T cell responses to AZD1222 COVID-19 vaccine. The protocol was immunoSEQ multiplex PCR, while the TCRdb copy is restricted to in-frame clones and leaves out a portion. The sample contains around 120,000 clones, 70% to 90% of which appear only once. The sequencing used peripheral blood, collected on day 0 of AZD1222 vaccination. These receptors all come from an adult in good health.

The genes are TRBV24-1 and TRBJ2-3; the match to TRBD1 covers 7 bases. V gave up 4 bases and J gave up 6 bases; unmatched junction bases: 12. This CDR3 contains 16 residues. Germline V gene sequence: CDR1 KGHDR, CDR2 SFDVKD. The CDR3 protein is CATSEPTGWGRDTQYF. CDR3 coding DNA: TGTGCCACCAGTGAACCGACAGGGTGGGGGCGGGATACGCAGTATTTT.

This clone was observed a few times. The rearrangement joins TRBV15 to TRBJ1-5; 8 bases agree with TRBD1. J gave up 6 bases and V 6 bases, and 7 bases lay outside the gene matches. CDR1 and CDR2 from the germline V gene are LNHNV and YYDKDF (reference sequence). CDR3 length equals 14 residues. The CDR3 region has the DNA TGTGCCACCAGACCAGGGGGCGATAGTCAGCCCCAGCATTTT. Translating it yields CATRPGGDSQPQHF.

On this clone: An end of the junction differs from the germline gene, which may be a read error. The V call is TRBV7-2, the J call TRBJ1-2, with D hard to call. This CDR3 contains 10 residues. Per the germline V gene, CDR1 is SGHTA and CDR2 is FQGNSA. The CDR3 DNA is TGTGCCAGCGCCGATCTCCATGTTATCTTC. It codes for CASADLHVIF.

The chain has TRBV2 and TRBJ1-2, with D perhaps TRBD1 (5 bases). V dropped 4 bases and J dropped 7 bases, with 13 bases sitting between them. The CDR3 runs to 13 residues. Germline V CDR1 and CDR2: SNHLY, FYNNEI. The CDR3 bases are TGTGCCAGCAGTGGGCGGGGGTTGGGTGGCTACACCTTC. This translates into CASSGRGLGGYTF.

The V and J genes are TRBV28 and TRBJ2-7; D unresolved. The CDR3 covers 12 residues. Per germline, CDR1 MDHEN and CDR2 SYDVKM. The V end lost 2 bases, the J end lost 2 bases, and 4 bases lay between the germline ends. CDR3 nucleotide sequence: TGTGCCAGCAGTTTACCCGCCTACGAGCAGTACTTC. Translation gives CASSLPAYEQYF.

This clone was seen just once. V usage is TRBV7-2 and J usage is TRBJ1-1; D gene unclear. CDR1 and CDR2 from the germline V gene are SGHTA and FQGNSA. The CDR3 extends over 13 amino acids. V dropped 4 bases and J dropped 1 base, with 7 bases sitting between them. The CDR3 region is CASSYVRNTEAFF. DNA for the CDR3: TGTGCCAGCAGCTACGTCCGGAACACTGAAGCTTTCTTT.

CDR3 region: CASSLSPTIRSGANVLTF. CDR3 DNA: TGTGCCAGCAGCTTAAGCCCGACTATCCGCTCTGGGGCCAACGTCCTGACTTTC. This rearrangement joins TRBV7-3 to TRBJ2-6; tentatively, D is TRBD2 (5 bases). The CDR3 covers 18 residues. CDR1 and CDR2 from the germline V gene are SGHTA and FQGTGA. Trimming stripped 1 base from V and 0 bases from J, with 13 bases between.

In DNA form, the CDR3 reads TGTGCCAGCAGTGATAGACAGGGGGGCGCTGAAGCTTTCTTT. Protein: CASSDRQGGAEAFF. This chain connects TRBV9 to TRBJ1-1, with TRBD1 identical over 9 bases. Trimming removed 5 bases from V and 6 bases from J; junction bases left unmatched: 8. Germline-derived CDR1 and CDR2 are SGDLS and YYNGEE. This CDR3 is 14 amino acids long.

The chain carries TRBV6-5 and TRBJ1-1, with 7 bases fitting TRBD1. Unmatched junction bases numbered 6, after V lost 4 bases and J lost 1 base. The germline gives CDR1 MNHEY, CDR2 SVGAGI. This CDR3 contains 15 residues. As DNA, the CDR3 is TGTGCCAGCAGTTCTGGGACAGTTGCGAACACTGAAGCTTTCTTT. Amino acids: CASSSGTVANTEAFF.

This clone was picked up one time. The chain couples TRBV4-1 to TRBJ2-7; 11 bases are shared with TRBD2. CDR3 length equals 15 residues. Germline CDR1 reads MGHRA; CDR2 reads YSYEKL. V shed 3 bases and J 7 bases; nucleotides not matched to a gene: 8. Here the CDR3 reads CASSHTSGSLREQYF. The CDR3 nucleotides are TGCGCCAGCAGCCATACTAGCGGGAGTTTAAGGGAGCAGTACTTC.

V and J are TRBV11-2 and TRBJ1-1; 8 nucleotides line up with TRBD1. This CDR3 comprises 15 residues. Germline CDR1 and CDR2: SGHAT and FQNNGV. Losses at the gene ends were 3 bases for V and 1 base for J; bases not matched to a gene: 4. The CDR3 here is CASSFWTGTNTEAFF. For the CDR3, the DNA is TGTGCCAGCAGCTTTTGGACAGGGACGAACACTGAAGCTTTCTTT.

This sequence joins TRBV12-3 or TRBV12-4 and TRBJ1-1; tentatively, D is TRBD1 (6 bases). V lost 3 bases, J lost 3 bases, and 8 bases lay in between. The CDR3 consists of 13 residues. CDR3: CASSLRGYTEAFF. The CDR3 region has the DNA TGTGCCAGCAGTTTGAGGGGGTACACTGAAGCTTTCTTT.

CDR3 nucleotides: TGCGCCAGCAGCCAAGATCCTCAGGGGGCCACTGAAGCTTTCTTT. Amino acid sequence: CASSQDPQGATEAFF. This chain connects TRBV4-3 to TRBJ1-1, with 8 bases aligning to TRBD1. This CDR3 contains 15 residues. Germline lookup yields CDR1 LGHNA and CDR2 YSLEER. J was trimmed by 4 bases and V by 0 bases; bases with no gene match: 4.

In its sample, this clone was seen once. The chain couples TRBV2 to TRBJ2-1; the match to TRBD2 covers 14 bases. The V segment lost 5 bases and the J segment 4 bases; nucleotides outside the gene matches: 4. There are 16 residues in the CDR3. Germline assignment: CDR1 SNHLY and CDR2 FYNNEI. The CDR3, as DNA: TGTGCCAGCAGTAAAGGGACTAGCGGGGGTTACAATGAGCAGTTCTTC. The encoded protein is CASSKGTSGGYNEQFF.

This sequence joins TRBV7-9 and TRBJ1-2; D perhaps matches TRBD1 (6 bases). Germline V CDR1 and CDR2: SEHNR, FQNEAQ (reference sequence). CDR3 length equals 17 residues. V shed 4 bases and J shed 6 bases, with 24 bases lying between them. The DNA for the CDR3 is TGTGCCAGCAGCTCTTACGGGCGGGGGCCGGGGGAGAATGGCTACACCTTC. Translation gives CASSSYGRGPGENGYTF.

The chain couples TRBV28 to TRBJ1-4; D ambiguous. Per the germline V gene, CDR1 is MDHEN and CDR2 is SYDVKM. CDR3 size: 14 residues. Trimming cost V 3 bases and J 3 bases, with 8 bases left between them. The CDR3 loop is CASSFPQPNEKLFF. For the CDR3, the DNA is TGTGCCAGCAGTTTCCCACAGCCTAATGAAAAACTGTTTTTT.

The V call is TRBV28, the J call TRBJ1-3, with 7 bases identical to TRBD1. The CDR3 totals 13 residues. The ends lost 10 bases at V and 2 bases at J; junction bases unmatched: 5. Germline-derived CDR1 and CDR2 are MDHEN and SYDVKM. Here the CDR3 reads CAIKQGAGNTIYF. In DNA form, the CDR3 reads TGTGCCATTAAGCAGGGGGCTGGAAACACCATATATTTT.